Listed below are T cell receptor beta chains from one sample, sequenced in a study of CD8 T cells in Susac syndrome. TCRdb re-called the immunoSEQ multiplex PCR reads with MiXCR, one entry per CDR3 protein. The sample has more than 110,000 distinct CDR3 sequences, around 93% seen once. Sequencing input: CD4+ T cells from PBMCs. The receptor source for this set is a human donor with Susac syndrome. Each CDR3 is given with its conserved first and last residue. Fields, in order: V gene, J gene, clone size, D gene, CDR3 DNA, CDR3 protein. The D gene is left open where the match is weak. Clone size, where shown, is once, few, many, or a class for clones that have expanded.

TRBV2	TRBJ2-2	NA	NA	TGTGCCAGCAACAAGAACACAGGGATTGGGGAGCTGTTTTTT	CASNKNTGIGELFF
TRBV12-3/TRBV12-4	TRBJ2-2	NA	NA	TGTGCCAGCAGTGGATGGGGTAGCGGAGGGGTGGACACCGGGGAGCTGTTTTTT	CASSGWGSGGVDTGELFF
TRBV7-6	TRBJ2-5	NA	NA	TGTGCCAGCAGCCCCGGGGACGGGAGAGAGACCCAGTACTTC	CASSPGDGRETQYF
TRBV21-1	TRBJ1-1	NA	NA	TGTGCCAGCAGCATGGGACGGATGAACACTGAAGCTTTCTTT	CASSMGRMNTEAFF
TRBV20-1	TRBJ1-2	NA	NA	TGCAGTGCTAGAATGGGAGCGGGCTATGGCTACACCTTC	CSARMGAGYGYTF
TRBV20-1	TRBJ1-1	NA	TRBD1	TGCAGTGCGTTCAGGGGGTACGCTTTCTTT	CSAFRGYAFF
TRBV5-6	TRBJ2-7	NA	NA	TGTGCCAGCAGCTTGTATGGACAAAGATACGAGCAGTACTTC	CASSLYGQRYEQYF
TRBV12-3/TRBV12-4	TRBJ1-5	once	NA	TGTGCCAGCAGTTTAGCCATTCAGTGGGGCCAGCCCCAGCATTTT	CASSLAIQWGQPQHF
TRBV3-1	TRBJ1-2	NA	TRBD1	TGTGCCAGCACCCACCGGGACAGAAACTATGGCTACACCTTC	CASTHRDRNYGYTF
TRBV4-1	TRBJ1-4	NA	TRBD1	TGCGCCAGCAGCCAGCCGGGACAGGGAAATGAAAAACTGTTTTTT	CASSQPGQGNEKLFF
TRBV5-1	TRBJ1-2	NA	NA	TGCGCCAGCAGCTTAAGGGGGGCCGGGTATGGCTACACCTTC	CASSLRGAGYGYTF
TRBV3-1	TRBJ1-1	NA	TRBD1	TGTGCCAGCAGCTCCGGACAGGTTGCCTCCGCTTTCTTT	CASSSGQVASAFF
TRBV4-1	TRBJ1-5	NA	TRBD1	TGCGCCAGCAGCCAAGTTCGACAGGGTGTTTCGGATCAGCCCCAGCATTTT	CASSQVRQGVSDQPQHF
TRBV15	TRBJ1-2	NA	NA	TGTGCCACCAGCAGAGATCCCAGGACAGTTCCTGGCTACACCTTC	CATSRDPRTVPGYTF
TRBV30	TRBJ2-5	NA	NA	TGTGCCTGGAGTGCCGAGGGTGTGGAGACCCAGTACTTC	CAWSAEGVETQYF
TRBV12-3/TRBV12-4	TRBJ1-6	NA	NA	TGTGCCAGCAGGACCAGTGGGGTTAATTCACCCCTCCACTTT	CASRTSGVNSPLHF
TRBV27	TRBJ2-7	once	TRBD1	TGTGCCAGCAGTCCTCTGACAGGGGGATCCCCCTACGAGCAGTACTTC	CASSPLTGGSPYEQYF
TRBV5-1	TRBJ2-7	NA	TRBD2	TGCGCCAGCAGCTTGGCGCGGGGGGCGAGCTACGAGCAGTACTTC	CASSLARGASYEQYF
TRBV1	TRBJ2-5	NA	NA	TGCACCAGCTTGGCTAGCGGGAGGGCTCGAGAGACCCAGTACTTC	CTSLASGRARETQYF
TRBV20-1	TRBJ2-5	NA	NA	TGCAGTGCTAGGGGGTCAGGGCAAGAGACCCAGTACTTC	CSARGSGQETQYF
TRBV4-1	TRBJ2-1	NA	NA	TGCGCCAGCAGCCAAGTTCCTTACAATGAGCAGTTCTTC	CASSQVPYNEQFF
TRBV19	TRBJ2-7	NA	TRBD1	TGTGCCAGTAGGAGGGACAGGAGCTCCTACGAGCAGTACTTC	CASRRDRSSYEQYF
TRBV6-6	TRBJ2-1	NA	TRBD2	TGTGCCAGCCGGGGGGGCGTTCGGTACAATGAGCAGTTCTTC	CASRGGVRYNEQFF
TRBV5-1	TRBJ2-5	once	NA	TGCGCCATTTCGAAGCAAGAGACCCAGTACTTC	CAISKQETQYF
TRBV6-5	TRBJ2-4	NA	NA	TGTGCCAGCAGTTACGGACCGAGCGGATTAAACATTCAGTACTTC	CASSYGPSGLNIQYF
TRBV9	TRBJ2-1	NA	NA	TGTGCCAGCAGCGTAGGGGCTAGTACTTTTGGGAATGAGCAGTTCTTC	CASSVGASTFGNEQFF
TRBV6-5	TRBJ1-6	NA	NA	TGTGCCAGCAGTACAGGGCCCACTTGGTCACCCCTCCACTTT	CASSTGPTWSPLHF
TRBV11-2	TRBJ2-5	NA	NA	TGTGCCAGCAGCTTAGGATTTGGGGGAGAGACCCAGTACTTC	CASSLGFGGETQYF
TRBV7-2	TRBJ2-7	once	NA	TGTGCCAGCAGCCCCGAAGCCCTCTCCTACGAGCAGTACTTC	CASSPEALSYEQYF
TRBV20-1	TRBJ1-1	NA	NA	TGCAGTGCTACGGGAGGCTTACAGAGTTCGGCTTTCTTT	CSATGGLQSSAFF
TRBV6-1	TRBJ2-2	NA	NA	TGTGCCAGCAGTGCTAGGAACACCGGGGAGCTGTTTTTT	CASSARNTGELFF
TRBV3-1	TRBJ2-2	NA	NA	TGTGCCAGCAGCACTAGACCCGCCGGGGAGCTGTTTTTT	CASSTRPAGELFF
TRBV27	TRBJ2-1	once	NA	TGTGCCAGCAGTTTAAGACAGCCACCCAATGAGCAGTTCTTC	CASSLRQPPNEQFF
TRBV7-9	TRBJ2-1	few	NA	TGTGCCAGCAGCTTGCTCAATGAGCAGTTCTTC	CASSLLNEQFF
TRBV18	TRBJ1-1	once	NA	TGTGCCAGCTCACTAGGTGATGGCACTGAAGCTTTCTTT	CASSLGDGTEAFF
TRBV3-1	TRBJ2-7	NA	NA	TGTGCCAGCAGCCAATCATTCTACGAGCAGTACTTC	CASSQSFYEQYF
TRBV29-1	TRBJ1-1	NA	NA	TGCAGCGTTGATCCAGGCATGAACACTGAAGCTTTCTTT	CSVDPGMNTEAFF
TRBV20-1	TRBJ2-3	NA	NA	TGCAGTGCCGGATCGCTAGCCCCAGATACGCAGTATTTT	CSAGSLAPDTQYF
TRBV20-1	TRBJ1-1	NA	TRBD1	TGCAGTGCTAGAGGACAGGAGGGGGCGGTGAACACTGAAGCTTTCTTT	CSARGQEGAVNTEAFF
TRBV29-1	TRBJ2-7	NA	NA	TGCAGCGTCATGGACAGAGCGTCTATCTACGAGCAGTACTTC	CSVMDRASIYEQYF
TRBV7-6	TRBJ2-7	few	NA	TGTGCCAGCAGCCCGGGGACCTTCTACGAGCAGTACTTC	CASSPGTFYEQYF
TRBV5-6	TRBJ2-1	NA	NA	TGTGCCAGCAGCCCCACCCGGCGGGGCAATGAGCAGTTCTTC	CASSPTRRGNEQFF
TRBV12-3/TRBV12-4	TRBJ2-1	NA	TRBD2	TGTGCCAGCAGTCGGACTAGCGGGGAGGTTAGGTTC	CASSRTSGEVRF
TRBV4-1	TRBJ1-2	NA	NA	TGCGCCAGCAGCCAAGAGGGCCGGACCCTAGCGCGAGACTATGGCTACACCTTC	CASSQEGRTLARDYGYTF
TRBV29-1	TRBJ1-2	NA	NA	TGCAGCGTACCCTACATCAGGGACATTGGCTACACCTTC	CSVPYIRDIGYTF
TRBV2	TRBJ2-5	NA	TRBD2	TGTGCCAGCAATCAGCGGGGGGGCCGAGAGACCCAGTACTTC	CASNQRGGRETQYF
TRBV3-1	TRBJ2-3	NA	NA	TGTGCCAGCAGTCTTCGGACAGCCACAGATACGCAGTATTTT	CASSLRTATDTQYF
TRBV29-1	TRBJ2-4	NA	TRBD2	TGCAGCACAAGACTAGCGGGGGGGCCAAACATTCAGTACTTC	CSTRLAGGPNIQYF
TRBV29-1	TRBJ2-1	NA	NA	TGCAGCGTTGCCGGATTAGTAGGTAATGAGCAGTTCTTC	CSVAGLVGNEQFF
TRBV19	TRBJ2-2	NA	NA	TGTGCCAGTAGTTTTTCAGAGAACACCGGGGAGCTGTTTTTT	CASSFSENTGELFF
TRBV7-2	TRBJ2-5	NA	TRBD1	TGTGCCAGCAGCTCCCGGACAGGACAAGAGACCCAGTACTTC	CASSSRTGQETQYF
TRBV5-6	TRBJ1-2	NA	TRBD1	TGTGCCAGCAGCCAAACAGGGGTTGTTGGCTACACCTTC	CASSQTGVVGYTF
TRBV5-1	TRBJ2-7	NA	NA	TGCGCCAGCAGCCAGGGGCGATCATCCTACGAGCAGTACTTC	CASSQGRSSYEQYF
TRBV18	TRBJ2-1	NA	NA	TGTGCCAGCTCACCACCGGTATATCGGGGGAATGAGCAGTTCTTC	CASSPPVYRGNEQFF
TRBV20-1	TRBJ1-3	NA	NA	TGCAGTGCTACCCAACGGACAGCTGGAAACACCATATATTTT	CSATQRTAGNTIYF
TRBV27	TRBJ1-2	NA	NA	TGTGCCAGCAGTCCCGTAACCACAGGTCATGGCTACACCTTC	CASSPVTTGHGYTF